The 22 T cell receptor beta chains below were found in one sample sequenced in a study of T-cell memory formation after mild COVID-19. TCRdb recomputed calls from the 5' RACE reads with MiXCR, one row per CDR3 protein. The table has a few hundred thousand distinct CDR3 sequences, roughly 15% seen once; the top ten hold roughly 22%. Material for sequencing was PBMCs or a T cell subset sorted from them (not recorded which). The receptor source for this set is a man between 18 and 29 years old who had mild COVID-19 (a few samples of this study predate the infection). Cell type and time point are not known.

This chain connects TRBV6-6 to TRBJ2-7; D might be TRBD1 (6 bases). The CDR3 totals 12 residues. With 6 bases removed from V and 9 bases from J, the gap between germline ends came to 15 bases. Germline V gene lookup returns CDR1 MNHNY and CDR2 SVGAGI (reference sequence). The CDR3 here is CASSPQGLVQYV. The CDR3 DNA sequence: TGTGCCAGCAGCCCACAGGGTTTAGTGCAGTACGTC.

The CDR3 coding sequence is TGTGCCAGCAGGCCCACCGGCGGCGGACTATTGATCGAGCAGTTCTTC. This encodes CASRPTGGGLLIEQFF. V is TRBV12-3 or TRBV12-4 and J is TRBJ2-1; possibly TRBD2 for D (6 bases). The CDR3 consists of 16 residues. The ends were cut back, 6 bases at V and 10 bases at J, with 25 bases in the middle.

This chain connects TRBV4-1 to TRBJ1-3; TRBD1 might be the D (5 bases). Germline V lookup: CDR1 MGHRA, CDR2 YSYEKL. Trimming removed 0 bases from V and 0 bases from J, with 12 bases in between. CDR3 length: 17 amino acids. The CDR3 coding sequence is TGCGCCAGCAGCCAAGAATCCGAGGGGCTCTCTGGAAACACCATATATTTT. It translates to CASSQESEGLSGNTIYF.

This clonotype showed up many times. The CDR3 sequence is CASSRVPQETQYF. The CDR3 DNA reads as TGTGCCAGCTCCAGGGTGCCCCAAGAGACCCAGTACTTC. This sequence joins TRBV7-9 and TRBJ2-5; D perhaps matches TRBD1 (5 bases). The V end was cut by 8 bases, the J end by 1 base, with 11 bases between. This CDR3 comprises 13 residues. The germline CDR1 and CDR2 sequences are SEHNR and FQNEAQ (reference sequence).

V gene TRBV5-1 combines with J gene TRBJ2-3, with 8 positions matching TRBD2. CDR3 length equals 16 residues. Per germline, CDR1 SGHRS and CDR2 YFSETQ. Germline trimming cut 0 bases from V and 0 bases from J; bases unmatched to any gene: 3. CDR3 residues: CASSLGLARSTDTQYF. DNA of the CDR3: TGCGCCAGCAGCTTGGGACTAGCGAGAAGCACAGATACGCAGTATTTT.

This clonotype has more than one count but fewer than ten. The chain employs TRBV4-1 and TRBJ1-1; the D gene is possibly TRBD1 (5 bases). CDR1 MGHRA and CDR2 YSYEKL come from the germline V gene. The ends were cut back, 3 bases at V and 4 bases at J, with 9 bases in the middle. This CDR3 is built from 13 residues. CDR3 bases: TGCGCCAGCAGCCAGGAGGGGTTCACTGAAGCTTTCTTT. Translation gives CASSQEGFTEAFF.

This clonotype was observed a few times. This rearrangement joins TRBV11-2 to TRBJ2-5, with 16 bases identical to TRBD2. The V gene end was trimmed by 3 bases and the J gene end by 9 bases; junction bases not matched to a gene: 10. In germline, CDR1 is SGHAT, CDR2 FQNNGV. The length of the CDR3 is 17 residues. The DNA of the CDR3 is TGTGCCAGCAGCTTCCCGGGGACTAGCGGGGGGGGCCCCCCCCAGTACTTC. Translated, it gives CASSFPGTSGGGPPQYF. Based on the CDR3 plus reference TRBV11-2 and TRBJ2-5, the full variable domain is EAGVAQSPRYKIIEKRQSVAFWCNPISGHATLYWYQQILGQGPKLLIQFQNNGVVDDSQLPKDRFSAERLKGVDSTLKIQPAKLEDSAVYLCASSFPGTSGGGPPQYFGPGTRLLVL.

The J gene is TRBJ2-1, the V gene TRBV11-2; D is ambiguous. Germline V gene sequence: CDR1 SGHAT, CDR2 FQNNGV. V was trimmed by 5 bases and J by 7 bases, leaving 18 bases between them. This CDR3 region has 15 residues. CDR3 in DNA: TGTGCCAGCAGCCCTGAGAACTCCTTTGGGAATGAGCAGTTCTTC. Its translation is CASSPENSFGNEQFF.

This clonotype has a count of ten or more. The rearrangement joins TRBV18 to TRBJ2-2; 9 bases line up with TRBD1. This CDR3 spans 16 amino acids. The germline CDR1 and CDR2 sequences are KGHSH and LQKENI. Trimming at V came to 3 bases and at J to 6 bases, leaving 8 bases not matched to a gene. The CDR3 loop reads CASSPIGQGRAGELFF. CDR3 in DNA: TGTGCCAGCTCACCCATTGGACAGGGGCGCGCCGGGGAGCTGTTTTTT.

This clonotype showed up just a few times. This chain connects TRBV5-5 to TRBJ1-6; D not certain. Germline lookup yields CDR1 SGHKS and CDR2 YYEKEE (reference sequence). The V end was cut by 0 bases, the J end by 15 bases, with 13 bases between. The CDR3 is made up of 13 amino acids. CDR3 sequence reads: CASSLGASPLLHF. CDR3 DNA sequence: TGTGCCAGCAGCTTGGGGGCCTCCCCCCTCCTCCACTTT.

A few counts support this clonotype. The chain couples TRBV12-3 or TRBV12-4 to TRBJ1-1; TRBD1 might be the D (5 bases). V lost 2 bases, J lost 10 bases, and 14 bases lay in between. The length of the CDR3 is 13 residues. Here the CDR3 reads CASSLKGTLGAFF. CDR3 in DNA: TGTGCCAGCAGTTTAAAAGGGACTCTGGGAGCTTTCTTT.

This clonotype was counted many times. The chain couples TRBV7-8 to TRBJ2-2, with D unclear. The V and J ends lost 5 bases and 3 bases respectively, with 4 bases between them. CDR1 is SGHVS and CDR2 is FQNEAQ in the germline V gene. The CDR3 extends over 12 amino acids. The CDR3 DNA reads as TGTGCCAGCAGCCCGGACACCGGGGAGCTGTTTTTT. It translates to CASSPDTGELFF.

This clonotype was detected only a few times. This chain joins TRBV29-1 and TRBJ2-1; D assignment may be TRBD1 or TRBD2 (5 bases each). In germline, CDR1 is SQVTM, CDR2 ANQGSEA. The CDR3 is 13 residues long. V lost 3 bases and J lost 7, with 13 bases in between. The CDR3 spells CSVDWGSSNEQFF. The CDR3 DNA reads as TGCAGCGTTGATTGGGGGAGTAGTAATGAGCAGTTCTTC.

This clonotype showed up just a few times. The V call is TRBV5-1, the J call TRBJ2-2; the D is unclear. The CDR3 is 14 amino acids. Germline CDR1 SGHRS, CDR2 YFSETQ. V lost 5 bases and J lost 0, with 8 bases in between. CDR3 sequence: CASRVETNTGELFF. Written as DNA, the CDR3 is TGCGCCAGCAGGGTAGAGACGAACACCGGGGAGCTGTTTTTT. The full variable domain, its missing parts supplied by reference TRBV5-1 and TRBJ2-2, is KAGVTQTPRYLIKTRGQQVTLSCSPISGHRSVSWYQQTPGQGLQFLFEYFSETQRNKGNFPGRFSGRQFSNSRSEMNVSTLELGDSALYLCASRVETNTGELFFGEGSRLTVL.

This clonotype came up a few times. J is TRBJ1-5 and V is TRBV4-3; no reliable D call. CDR3 length equals 14 residues. V was shortened by 0 bases and J by 6 bases, with 9 bases between the two germline ends. CDR1 and CDR2 from the germline V gene are LGHNA and YSLEER. DNA for the CDR3: TGCGCCAGCAGCCAAGACCCGGTCTTTCAGCCCCAGCATTTT. Translated: CASSQDPVFQPQHF.

This clonotype has a handful of counts. The J gene is TRBJ1-2, the V gene TRBV20-1, with 10 bases fitting TRBD1. The CDR3 sequence is 15 residues long. The V and J ends lost 3 bases and 6 bases, in that order; junction bases with no gene match: 10. CDR1 is DFQATT, CDR2 SNEGSKA, per germline (reference sequence). CDR3 region: CSARPLGGTGDGYTF. In DNA, the CDR3 is TGCAGTGCTAGGCCTCTAGGGGGGACAGGGGATGGCTACACCTTC.

The chain links TRBV7-9 to TRBJ2-7; D remains unclear. V was shortened by 2 bases and J by 2 bases, with 10 bases between the two germline ends. Looked up from germline, CDR1 is SEHNR and CDR2 is FQNEAQ (reference sequence). The CDR3 loop spans 14 amino acids. The CDR3 region is CASSLLDQTYEQYF. For the CDR3, the DNA is TGTGCCAGCAGCTTATTGGATCAAACCTACGAGCAGTACTTC.

This clonotype turned up a few times. The chain is built from TRBV7-8 and TRBJ2-5; D gene uncertain. Germline CDR1 reads SGHVS; CDR2 reads FQNEAQ. The CDR3 totals 14 residues. V was trimmed by 5 bases and J by 0 bases, leaving 10 bases between them. This CDR3 reads CASSRVRYQETQYF. The CDR3 DNA reads as TGTGCCAGCAGCCGTGTCAGGTACCAAGAGACCCAGTACTTC.

This clonotype occurred a few times. The genes are TRBV12-3 or TRBV12-4 and TRBJ1-2; D is undetermined. The CDR3 is 11 residues long. V was pared by 5 bases and J by 6 bases, with 7 bases between. The DNA of the CDR3 is TGTGCCAGCAGTCCAATCGATGGCTACACCTTC. It is translated as CASSPIDGYTF.

This clonotype was seen ten or more times. The chain carries TRBV6-2 or TRBV6-3 and TRBJ1-5; maybe TRBD1 (6 bases). Germline V gene lookup returns CDR1 MNHEY and CDR2 SVGEGT. The CDR3 runs 13 residues. The V and J ends lost 11 bases and 9 bases respectively, with 20 bases between them. The CDR3 region has the DNA TGTGCCGCCGGGGCAGGGGCGTCTTCGCCCCAGCATTTT. This encodes CAAGAGASSPQHF.

This chain connects TRBV6-1 to TRBJ2-3, with 8 bases fitting TRBD1. The length of the CDR3 is 15 residues. Germline CDR1 MNHNS, CDR2 SASEGT. The trim removed 5 bases at V and 4 bases at J, leaving 8 bases unmatched. CDR3 residues: CASSIDRGPADTQYF. The CDR3 DNA reads as TGTGCCAGCAGTATCGACAGGGGTCCCGCAGATACGCAGTATTTT.

This clonotype was seen a few times. V is TRBV7-6 and J is TRBJ2-5; 8 nucleotides line up with TRBD2. The CDR3 covers 17 residues. Losses at the gene ends were 1 base for V and 6 bases for J; bases not matched to a gene: 13. Germline loops: CDR1 SGHVS, CDR2 FNYEAQ. The CDR3 reads CASSLDGGGPVVKTQYF. The CDR3, as DNA: TGTGCCAGCAGCTTAGACGGCGGGGGGCCTGTGGTAAAGACCCAGTACTTC.